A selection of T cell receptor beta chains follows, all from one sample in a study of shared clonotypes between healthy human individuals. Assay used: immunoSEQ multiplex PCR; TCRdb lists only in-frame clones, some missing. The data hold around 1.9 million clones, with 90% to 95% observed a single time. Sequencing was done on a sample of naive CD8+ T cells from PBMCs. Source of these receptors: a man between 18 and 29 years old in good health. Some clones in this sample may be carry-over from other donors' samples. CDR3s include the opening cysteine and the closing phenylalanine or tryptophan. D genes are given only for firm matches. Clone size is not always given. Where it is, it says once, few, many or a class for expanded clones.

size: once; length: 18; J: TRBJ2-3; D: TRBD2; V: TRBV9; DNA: TGTGCCAGCAGCGTTGGGACTAGCGTCACCACTAGCACAGATACGCAGTATTTT; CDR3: CASSVGTSVTTSTDTQYF
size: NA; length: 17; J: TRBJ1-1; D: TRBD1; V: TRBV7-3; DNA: TGTGCCAGCAGCTTACATCCCGGGACAGGTCGGAAAACTGAAGCTTTCTTT; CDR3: CASSLHPGTGRKTEAFF
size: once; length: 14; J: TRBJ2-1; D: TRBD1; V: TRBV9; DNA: TGTGCCAGCAGGCCGGGACAGGGCCACAATGAGCAGTTCTTC; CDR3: CASRPGQGHNEQFF
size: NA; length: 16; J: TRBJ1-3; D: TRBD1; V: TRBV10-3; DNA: TGTGCCATCACCGGACTAACAGGGGACGGCAGAAACACCATATATTTT; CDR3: CAITGLTGDGRNTIYF
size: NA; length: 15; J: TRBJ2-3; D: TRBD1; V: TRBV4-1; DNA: TGCGCCAGCAACTATCGGACAGGGTTTTCAGATACGCAGTATTTT; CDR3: CASNYRTGFSDTQYF
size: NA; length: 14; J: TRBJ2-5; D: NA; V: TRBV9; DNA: TGTGCCAGCAGCGTAGGCGGGGTGACCGAGACCCAGTACTTC; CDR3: CASSVGGVTETQYF
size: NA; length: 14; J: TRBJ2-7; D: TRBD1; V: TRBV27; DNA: TGTGCCAGCAGTGCCGGGACAGGCTCTTACGAGCAGTACTTC; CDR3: CASSAGTGSYEQYF
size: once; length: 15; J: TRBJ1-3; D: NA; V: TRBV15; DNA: TGTGCCACCAGCAGAGATAGCGGCTCTGGAAACACCATATATTTT; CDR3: CATSRDSGSGNTIYF
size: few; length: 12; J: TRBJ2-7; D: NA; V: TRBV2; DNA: TGTGCCAGCAGTGAACCGACCTACGAGCAGTACTTC; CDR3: CASSEPTYEQYF
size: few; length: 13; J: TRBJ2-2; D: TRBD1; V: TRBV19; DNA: TGTGCCAGTAGGGACAGGGACAACGGGGAGCTGTTTTTT; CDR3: CASRDRDNGELFF
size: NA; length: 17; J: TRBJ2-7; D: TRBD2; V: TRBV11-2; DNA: TGTGCCAGCAGCTCCCTTTCTGGACTAGCAGCTTCCTACGAGCAGTACTTC; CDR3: CASSSLSGLAASYEQYF
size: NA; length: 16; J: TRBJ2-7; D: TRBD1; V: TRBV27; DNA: TGTGCCAGCAGTGAGAACTTGGGGACAGCGCTTTACGAGCAGTACTTC; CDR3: CASSENLGTALYEQYF
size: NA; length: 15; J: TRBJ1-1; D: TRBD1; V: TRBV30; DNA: TGTGCCTGGAGGGGCGGGACAGGAATGAACACTGAAGCTTTCTTT; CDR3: CAWRGGTGMNTEAFF
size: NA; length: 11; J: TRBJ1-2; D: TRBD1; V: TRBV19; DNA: TGTGCCAGCAGGGGGAACTATGGCTACACCTTC; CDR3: CASRGNYGYTF
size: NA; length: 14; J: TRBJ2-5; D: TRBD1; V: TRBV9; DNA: TGTGCCAGCAGCGGGGGGACAGAGCAAGAGACCCAGTACTTC; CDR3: CASSGGTEQETQYF
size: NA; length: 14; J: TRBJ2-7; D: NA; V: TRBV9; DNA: TGTGCCAGCAGCGTAGCTCCCCTTCCCTACGAGCAGTACTTC; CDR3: CASSVAPLPYEQYF
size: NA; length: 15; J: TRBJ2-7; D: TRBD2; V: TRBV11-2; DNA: TGTGCCAGCGCGAGAGGGACTAGCGGTTTCTACGAGCAGTACTTC; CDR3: CASARGTSGFYEQYF
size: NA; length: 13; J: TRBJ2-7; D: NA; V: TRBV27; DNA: TGTGCCAGCAGTTTTGGCCAGAGCTACGAGCAGTACTTC; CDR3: CASSFGQSYEQYF
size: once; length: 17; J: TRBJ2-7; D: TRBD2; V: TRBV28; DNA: TGTGCCAGCAGTCCACGAACACTAGCGGGAGCATTCTACGAGCAGTACTTC; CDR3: CASSPRTLAGAFYEQYF
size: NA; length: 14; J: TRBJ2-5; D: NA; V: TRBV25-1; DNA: TGTGCCAGCAGTGAATGGACAGAGCAAGAGACCCAGTACTTC; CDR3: CASSEWTEQETQYF
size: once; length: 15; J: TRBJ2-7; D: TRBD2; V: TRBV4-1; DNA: TGCGCCAGCAGCCAAGAAGGGACTAGGGGCTACGAGCAGTACTTC; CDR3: CASSQEGTRGYEQYF
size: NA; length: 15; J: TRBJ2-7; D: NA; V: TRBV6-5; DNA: TGTGCCAGCGGATACGGTTTTGGCCGGGGCTACGAGCAGTACTTC; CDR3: CASGYGFGRGYEQYF
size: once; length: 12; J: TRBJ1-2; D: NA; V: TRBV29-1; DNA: TGCAGCGTTGACCCCGGGGAAGGCGGCTACACCTTC; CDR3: CSVDPGEGGYTF
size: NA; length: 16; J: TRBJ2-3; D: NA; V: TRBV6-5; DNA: TGTGCCAGCAGTTACTCTTACGGGAGCCGGGCAGATACGCAGTATTTT; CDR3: CASSYSYGSRADTQYF
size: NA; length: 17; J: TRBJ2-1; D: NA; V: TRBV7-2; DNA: TGTGCCAGCAGCGAATATCAGCCTGTCCAGACCCACAATGAGCAGTTCTTC; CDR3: CASSEYQPVQTHNEQFF
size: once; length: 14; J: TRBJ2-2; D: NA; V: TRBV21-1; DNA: TGTGCCAGCAGTTGGACTAGCGGGAGCCGGGAGCTGTTTTTT; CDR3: CASSWTSGSRELFF
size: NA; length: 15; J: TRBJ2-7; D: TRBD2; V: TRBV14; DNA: TGTGCCAGCAGCCAGACGAGCGGGATAATCTACGAGCAGTACTTC; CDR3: CASSQTSGIIYEQYF
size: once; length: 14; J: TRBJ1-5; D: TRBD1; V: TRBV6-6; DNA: TGTGCCAGCAGTCCCGACAGGGGAGGTCAGCCCCAGCATTTT; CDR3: CASSPDRGGQPQHF
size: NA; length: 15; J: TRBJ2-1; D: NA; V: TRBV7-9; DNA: TGTGCCAGCAGCTTAGCTGGGGGGACCTACAATGAGCAGTTCTTC; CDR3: CASSLAGGTYNEQFF